This record covers a single T cell receptor (beta chain). Its antigen is as yet unknown. The germline V and J ends were trimmed by 5 bases and 4 bases, with 11 bases remaining between them. CDR1 is SEHNR, CDR2 FQNEAQ, per germline (reference sequence). This CDR3 is 13 amino acids long. The data were taken from a study of cytomegalovirus exposure and HLA in healthy donors. Study conclusions and caveats: Cytomegalovirus association was listed for 164 TCR beta chains. The tendency of first-cohort TCR clusters to co-occur in the 100 to 150 validation repertoires emerged from a later analysis. High sensitivity and specificity were reportedly achieved when the classifier diagnosed cytomegalovirus status.

Among the 90 to 150 subjects of the validation cohort, separate from the approximately 670-subject first cohort, were the donors. The repertoire was sequenced with immunoSEQ multiplex PCR; TCRdb's copy has only in-frame clones and lacks some. The repertoire includes 43,000 or so clones, 80% to 95% of them detected once, and 5% to 6% sits in the top ten. The chain is built from TRBV7-9 and TRBJ2-5; D unresolved. This clonotype was sampled from a man between 18 and 35 years old in good health and CMV-seronegative. The sequencing input was PBMCs. CDR3 loop: CASSPTVTETQYF. The CDR3 DNA sequence: TGTGCCAGCAGCCCCACGGTAACAGAGACCCAGTACTTC.